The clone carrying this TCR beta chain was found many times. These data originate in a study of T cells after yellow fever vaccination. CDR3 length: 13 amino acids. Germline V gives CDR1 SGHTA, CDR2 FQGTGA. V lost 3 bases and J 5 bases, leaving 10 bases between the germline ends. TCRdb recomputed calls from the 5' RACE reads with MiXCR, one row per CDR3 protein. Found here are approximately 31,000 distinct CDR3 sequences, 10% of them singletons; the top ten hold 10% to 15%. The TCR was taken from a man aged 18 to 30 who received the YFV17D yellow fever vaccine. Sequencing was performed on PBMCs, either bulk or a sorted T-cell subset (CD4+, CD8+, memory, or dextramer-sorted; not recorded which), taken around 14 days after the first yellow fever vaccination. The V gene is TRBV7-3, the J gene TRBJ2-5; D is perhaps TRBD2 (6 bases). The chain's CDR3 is CASSFGGGETQYF. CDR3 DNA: TGTGCCAGCAGCTTCGGGGGTGGGGAGACCCAGTACTTC. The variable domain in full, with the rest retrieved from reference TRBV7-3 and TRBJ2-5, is GAGVSQTPSNKVTEKGKYVELRCDPISGHTALYWYRQSLGQGPEFLIYFQGTGAADDSGLPNDRFFAVRPEGSVSTLKIQRTERGDSAVYLCASSFGGGETQYFGPGTRLLVL.